These T cell receptor beta chains were read from a single sample in a study. TCRdb analysed the RT-PCR reads with MiXCR anew, one entry per CDR3 protein. The sample records 550,000 to 750,000 distinct CDR3 sequences, 12% to 15% being singletons. Sequenced material: memory CD4+ T cells from blood. These receptors all stem from a female donor in good health, serving as a healthy control. The CDR3 runs from the conserved cysteine through the conserved F or W. D genes are given only for firm matches. Size is stated for part of the rows, as once, few or many counts, or as a class when the clone is expanded.

j_gene: TRBJ2-1
abundance: .
v_gene: TRBV20-1
d_gene: TRBD2
CDR3nt: TGCAGTGCTAGGAAATTTAGGACTAGCGGGAGTTTTGACTACAATGAGCAGTTCTTC
CDR3aa: CSARKFRTSGSFDYNEQFF

j_gene: TRBJ2-7
abundance: few
v_gene: TRBV7-2
d_gene: .
CDR3nt: TGTGCCAGCAGCCCCAGGAGGGGGGAGGGCTACGAGCAGTACTTC
CDR3aa: CASSPRRGEGYEQYF

j_gene: TRBJ2-7
abundance: few
v_gene: TRBV18
d_gene: .
CDR3nt: TGTGCCAGCTCCACCCTAGGCGAGCAGTACTTC
CDR3aa: CASSTLGEQYF

j_gene: TRBJ1-1
abundance: .
v_gene: TRBV12-3/TRBV12-4
d_gene: TRBD1
CDR3nt: TGTGCCAGCAGTGAGGCCTACAGGGGAGCTTTCTTT
CDR3aa: CASSEAYRGAFF

j_gene: TRBJ2-4
abundance: .
v_gene: TRBV5-1
d_gene: .
CDR3nt: TGCGCCAGCAGCTTGAGCGCCGGGTTAGCCAAAAACATTCAGTACTTC
CDR3aa: CASSLSAGLAKNIQYF

j_gene: TRBJ2-1
abundance: many
v_gene: TRBV9
d_gene: TRBD2
CDR3nt: TGTGCCAGCAGCACCAGCGGGGGGCCCTACAATGAGCAGTTCTTC
CDR3aa: CASSTSGGPYNEQFF

j_gene: TRBJ2-7
abundance: .
v_gene: TRBV18
d_gene: .
CDR3nt: TGTGCCAGCTCACTGACCAAGGGCAGCTACGAGCAGTACTTC
CDR3aa: CASSLTKGSYEQYF

j_gene: TRBJ1-5
abundance: .
v_gene: TRBV7-9
d_gene: TRBD1
CDR3nt: TGTGCCAGCAGCTCTATACAGGGGGCAGGCAATCAGCCCCAGCATTTT
CDR3aa: CASSSIQGAGNQPQHF

j_gene: TRBJ2-1
abundance: few
v_gene: TRBV5-1
d_gene: TRBD2
CDR3nt: TGCGCCAGCAGCTCCCAGACTAGCGACAATGAGCAGTTCTTC
CDR3aa: CASSSQTSDNEQFF

j_gene: TRBJ1-4
abundance: .
v_gene: TRBV28
d_gene: .
CDR3nt: TGTGCCAGCAGTTCCTCAGGGGTGGCGGATGAAAAACTGTTTTTT
CDR3aa: CASSSSGVADEKLFF

j_gene: TRBJ2-2
abundance: .
v_gene: TRBV14
d_gene: .
CDR3nt: TGTGCCAGCAGCCAAGATAGAATAGCGCAGAACACCGGGGAGCTGTTTTTT
CDR3aa: CASSQDRIAQNTGELFF

j_gene: TRBJ2-7
abundance: many
v_gene: TRBV6-5
d_gene: .
CDR3nt: TGTGCCAGCAGTTACTCGAGGGACGGACCGCTGGGGGAGCAGTACTTC
CDR3aa: CASSYSRDGPLGEQYF

j_gene: TRBJ2-5
abundance: few
v_gene: TRBV5-1
d_gene: .
CDR3nt: TGCGCCAGCAGCTTAAGGGTCCGGGAGACCCAGTACTTC
CDR3aa: CASSLRVRETQYF